These 25 T cell receptor beta chains were all obtained from the same sample, sequenced in a study of T cells in women clearing cervical HPV infection. Only in-frame clones appear in the TCRdb table, and some are missing; sequencing was by immunoSEQ multiplex PCR. The record lists around 35,000 clones, of which the ten most abundant hold 1.6%. The sequencing input was blood buffy coat. Receptor source: a woman between 18 and 70 years old with a cervical HPV16 infection that either progressed to CIN3+ or cleared (not recorded which).

A word on this clone: Read sequence stops 3 residues before the CDR3 end, and the germline J gene provides the missing end. The gene calls are TRBV19 and TRBJ1-2; maybe TRBD1 (6 bases). V lost 8 bases and J lost 1, with 17 bases in between. Germline V CDR1 and CDR2: LNHDA, SQIVND (reference sequence). The CDR3 totals 15 residues. The CDR3 bases that were read are TGTGCCAGTCTCGGGCGGGGGCTCAGTAACTATGGC. Translation gives CASLGRGLSNYG. The entire CDR3 is CASLGRGLSNYGYTF.

As for this clone: Other DNA sequences from this sample encode an identical CDR3 as well. Partial CDR3 DNA: TGTGCCAGTAGCCCCGACAGCATGAACACTGAA. Translation gives CASSPDSMNTE. The entire CDR3 sequence reads CASSPDSMNTEAFF. The V and J genes are TRBV19 and TRBJ1-1, with a tentative D call TRBD1 (5 bases). The CDR3 end is not reached by the read, which stops 3 residues before it; the germline J gene fills it in. V was trimmed by 6 bases and J by 0 bases, leaving 11 bases between them. The CDR3 length is 14 residues. CDR1 is LNHDA and CDR2 is SQIVND in the germline V gene (reference sequence).

Worth noting for this clone: The sequence runs out 3 residues before the end of the CDR3; the remainder is reconstructed from the germline J gene. This sequence joins TRBV20-1 and TRBJ2-3; D is undetermined. Trimming stripped 1 base from V and 6 bases from J, with 14 bases between. CDR1 is DFQATT and CDR2 is SNEGSKA in the germline V gene (reference sequence). The CDR3 totals 14 residues. CDR3 bases read: TGCAGTGCTAGAGCCCCTAGTGCGGCTGATACG. Encoded protein: CSARAPSAADT. The full CDR3 sequence reads CSARAPSAADTQYF.

In regard to this clone: The read terminates 3 residues before the CDR3 end, so the remaining end is supplied by the germline J gene. The V and J genes are TRBV7-9 and TRBJ2-1, with D tentatively TRBD2 (5 bases). V shed 5 bases and J shed 0 bases, with 5 bases lying between them. This CDR3 region has 13 residues. Germline loops: CDR1 SEHNR, CDR2 FQNEAQ (reference sequence). CDR3 residues: CASSRGSYNEQFF. Incomplete CDR3 DNA: TGTGCCAGCAGCCGGGGCTCCTACAATGAG.

Details on this clone: The CDR3 is cut off 3 residues early in the read; its end comes from the germline J gene. The rearrangement uses TRBV5-4 and TRBJ2-3; no clear D. The germline gives CDR1 SGHNT, CDR2 YYREEE (reference sequence). This CDR3 contains 13 residues. The V and J ends lost 1 base and 6 bases respectively, with 9 bases between them. CDR3 region: CASSLPTVDTQYF. Incomplete CDR3 DNA: TGTGCCAGCAGCTTGCCAACGGTGGATACG.

Remarks on this clone: The DNA ends 3 residues before the CDR3 does, and the rest of the CDR3 is filled in from the germline J gene. This chain links TRBV2 with TRBJ1-6; the D is unclear. This CDR3 has 12 residues. Germline values: CDR1 SNHLY, CDR2 FYNNEI. CDR3 DNA (partial): TGTGCCAGCAGGCAGGCCGGTTCGTCC. Translated: CASRQAGSS. The CDR3 in full is CASRQAGSSLHF. Filled out from reference TRBV2 and TRBJ1-6, the complete variable domain reads EPEVTQTPSHQVTQMGQEVILRCVPISNHLYFYWYRQILGQKVEFLVSFYNNEISEKSEIFDDQFSVERPDGSNFTLKIRSTKLEDSAMYFCASRQAGSSLHFGNGTRLTVT.

Of note for this clone: The read ends 3 residues shy of where the CDR3 ends; the end is completed using the germline J gene. The rearrangement joins TRBV20-1 to TRBJ2-7, with a tentative D call TRBD1 (6 bases). V was trimmed by 3 bases and J by 4 bases, leaving 10 bases between them. Germline CDR1 and CDR2: DFQATT and SNEGSKA (reference sequence). The CDR3 has 12 residues. The CDR3 bases that were read are TGCAGTGCTAGGGGGACACATTACGAG. This codes for CSARGTHYE. The full CDR3 sequence reads CSARGTHYEQYF.

As to this clone: The missing CDR3 end, 3 residues past where the read stops, is filled in from the germline J gene. The chain has TRBV2 and TRBJ1-5, with D maybe TRBD1 (6 bases). The CDR3 sequence is 15 residues long. The ends were cut back, 5 bases at V and 2 bases at J, with 13 bases in the middle. Germline V gene lookup returns CDR1 SNHLY and CDR2 FYNNEI. The DNA read from the CDR3 is TGTGCCAGCAGTTTCCAGGGGTTCGGCAATCAGCCC. Protein: CASSFQGFGNQP. The whole CDR3 protein reads CASSFQGFGNQPQHF. Together with reference TRBV2 and TRBJ1-5, the CDR3 gives the full variable domain: EPEVTQTPSHQVTQMGQEVILRCVPISNHLYFYWYRQILGQKVEFLVSFYNNEISEKSEIFDDQFSVERPDGSNFTLKIRSTKLEDSAMYFCASSFQGFGNQPQHFGDGTRLSIL.

Turning to this clone: Sequencing ends 3 residues short of the CDR3 end; the germline J gene provides the rest. The rearrangement uses TRBV2 and TRBJ2-2; possible D gene TRBD1, 6 bases. V lost 2 bases to trimming and J lost 0 bases, with 10 bases between them. CDR1 SNHLY and CDR2 FYNNEI come from the germline V gene. The CDR3 extends over 16 amino acids. CDR3 DNA, as far as it was read: TGTGCCAGCAGTGAACGGGCAGGGGCGAACACCGGGGAG. It is translated as CASSERAGANTGE. In full, the CDR3 reads CASSERAGANTGELFF.

Of note for this clone: The observed sequence ends 3 residues before the CDR3 terminus, with the missing tail filled in from the germline J gene. The genes are TRBV10-3 and TRBJ1-1; D may be TRBD1 (5 bases). CDR1 is ENHRY, CDR2 SYGVKD, per germline. The CDR3 has 14 amino acids. V lost 10 bases, J lost 4 bases, and 19 bases lay in between. This CDR3 reads CATLTGLPGTEAFF. The DNA read from the CDR3 is TGTGCCACCTTAACAGGCCTCCCGGGCACTGAA.

Notes on this clone: The read ends 3 residues before the CDR3 terminus; that terminus is restored from the germline J gene. V usage is TRBV20-1 and J usage is TRBJ1-4; possibly TRBD1 for D (5 bases). V was cut by 1 base and J by 10 bases, with 13 bases left in between. Germline assignment: CDR1 DFQATT and CDR2 SNEGSKA (reference sequence). The CDR3 has 13 residues. CDR3: CSARVDNGGKLFF. CDR3 DNA, as far as it was read: TGCAGTGCTAGAGTGGATAACGGGGGAAAA.

With respect to this clone: Coverage ceases 3 residues before the CDR3 finishes, and the germline J gene fills in the end. This chain uses TRBV5-1 with TRBJ2-5; 8 bases match TRBD2. CDR3 size: 14 residues. The V and J ends lost 2 bases and 2 bases, in that order; junction bases with no gene match: 2. In germline, CDR1 is SGHRS, CDR2 YFSETQ. The part of the CDR3 DNA that was read is TGCGCCAGCAGCTTCGGGGGGGGACAAGAGACC. Amino acid sequence: CASSFGGGQET. The entire CDR3 reads CASSFGGGQETQYF. The full variable domain, completed using reference TRBV5-1 and TRBJ2-5, is KAGVTQTPRYLIKTRGQQVTLSCSPISGHRSVSWYQQTPGQGLQFLFEYFSETQRNKGNFPGRFSGRQFSNSRSEMNVSTLELGDSALYLCASSFGGGQETQYFGPGTRLLVL.

Concerning this clone itself: The CDR3 goes on 3 residues after the read ends, and that part is filled in from the germline J gene. The chain carries TRBV11-3 and TRBJ2-3, with D maybe TRBD1 (6 bases). The CDR3 runs to 14 residues. CDR1 is SGHNT, CDR2 YENEEA, per germline. The CDR3 here is CASSSNRVLKTQYF. The CDR3 bases that were read are TGTGCCAGCAGCTCTAACAGGGTGTTGAAGACG.

About this clone itself: The DNA ends 3 residues before the CDR3 does, and the rest of the CDR3 is filled in from the germline J gene. The chain joins TRBV18 to TRBJ1-1; D gene ambiguous. Trimming removed 3 bases from V and 1 base from J, with 12 bases in between. Germline assignment: CDR1 KGHSH and CDR2 LQKENI. This CDR3 comprises 15 residues. CDR3 DNA (partial): TGTGCCAGCTCACCCATACAGTCAGCGAACACTGAA. Protein sequence: CASSPIQSANTE. The full CDR3 sequence reads CASSPIQSANTEAFF.

Concerning this clone itself: Read data end 3 residues before the CDR3 end; the end is taken from the germline J gene. The chain links TRBV20-1 to TRBJ1-1; TRBD1 might be the D (5 bases). CDR1 is DFQATT and CDR2 is SNEGSKA in the germline V gene (reference sequence). The CDR3 covers 17 residues. The sequenced CDR3 bases are TGCAGTGCTAGACAGGGCCGGAGGATAGGAGGAAGAATTGTA. Amino acid sequence: CSARQGRRIGGRIV. The whole CDR3 protein reads CSARQGRRIGGRIVAFF.

Note on this clone: The read terminates 3 residues before the CDR3 end, so the remaining end is supplied by the germline J gene. This rearrangement joins TRBV7-3 to TRBJ1-2; D unclear. Germline assignment: CDR1 SGHTA and CDR2 FQGTGA. The CDR3 is 14 amino acids. The ends were cut back, 5 bases at V and 3 bases at J, with 13 bases in the middle. Partial CDR3 DNA: TGTGCCAGCAGCCTTAAGGTAAAGTACTATGGC. Translated, it gives CASSLKVKYYG. The whole CDR3 sequence is CASSLKVKYYGYTF. The full variable domain, rest sourced from reference TRBV7-3 and TRBJ1-2, is GAGVSQTPSNKVTEKGKYVELRCDPISGHTALYWYRQSLGQGPEFLIYFQGTGAADDSGLPNDRFFAVRPEGSVSTLKIQRTERGDSAVYLCASSLKVKYYGYTFGSGTRLTVV.

On this clone itself: From the germline J gene comes the end of the CDR3, since the read stops 3 residues before it. The chain carries TRBV5-1 and TRBJ2-4; the match to TRBD1 covers 7 bases. CDR3 length: 15 residues. CDR1 and CDR2 from the germline V gene are SGHRS and YFSETQ. CDR3 region: CASSFGQAPNYGQYF. Partial CDR3 DNA: TGCGCCAGCAGCTTCGGACAGGCTCCTAACTATGGT.

As concerns this clone: The read ends 3 residues shy of where the CDR3 ends; the end is completed using the germline J gene. The chain joins TRBV5-5 to TRBJ1-5, with D possibly matching TRBD1 (6 bases). The germline V gene encodes CDR1 SGHKS and CDR2 YYEKEE (reference sequence). Trimming removed 1 base at V and 6 bases at J, with 11 bases between. The CDR3 totals 14 residues. The chain's CDR3 is CASSLLGAGQPQHF. The CDR3 bases that were read are TGTGCCAGCAGCTTGCTGGGGGCCGGTCAGCCC.

A note on this clone: The sequence runs out 3 residues before the end of the CDR3; the remainder is reconstructed from the germline J gene. V is TRBV6-1 and J is TRBJ1-1, with D perhaps matching TRBD1 (5 bases). Trimming stripped 3 bases from V and 4 bases from J, with 9 bases between. Germline V CDR1 and CDR2: MNHNS, SASEGT. CDR3 length: 13 amino acids. The CDR3 is CASSENGGTEAFF. Incomplete CDR3 DNA: TGTGCCAGCAGTGAGAACGGGGGCACTGAA.

The CDR3 protein is CASKATAFFTDTQYF. The covered CDR3 bases are TGTGCCAGCAAAGCGACAGCCTTTTTCACAGATACG. J is TRBJ2-3 and V is TRBV28, with TRBD1 as a possible D gene (5 bases). The CDR3 end lies 3 residues beyond the end of the read and is filled in from the germline J gene. V lost 7 bases to trimming and J lost 2 bases, with 16 bases between them. From germline, CDR1 is MDHEN and CDR2 SYDVKM. The CDR3 loop spans 15 amino acids.

As to this clone: The read ends 3 residues before the CDR3 terminus; that terminus is restored from the germline J gene. The chain couples TRBV5-1 to TRBJ2-3; no clear D. Germline-derived CDR1 and CDR2 are SGHRS and YFSETQ. This CDR3 is built from 15 residues. V lost 0 bases and J lost 1, with 9 bases in between. The CDR3 spells CASSLAGFRTDTQYF. Incomplete CDR3 DNA: TGCGCCAGCAGCTTGGCAGGATTTCGCACAGATACG.

Turning to this clone: The sequenced fragment ends 3 residues before the CDR3 boundary, so the rest is inferred from the germline J gene. The gene calls are TRBV2 and TRBJ2-4, with 9 bases aligning to TRBD2. Trimming cost V 8 bases and J 6 bases; bases outside gene matches: 8. Per germline, CDR1 SNHLY and CDR2 FYNNEI. The CDR3 sequence is 14 residues long. CDR3 protein: CASGREGRGNIQYF. The DNA read from the CDR3 is TGTGCCAGCGGGCGGGAGGGCCGGGGAAACATT.

On this clone itself: The CDR3 end lies 3 residues beyond the end of the read and is filled in from the germline J gene. The chain has TRBV19 and TRBJ2-4, with 13 bases identical to TRBD2. The CDR3 sequence is 15 residues long. Trimming took 5 bases from V and 6 from J; bases not matched to a gene: 4. Germline CDR1 and CDR2: LNHDA and SQIVND (reference sequence). CDR3 DNA (partial): TGTGCCAGTAGTCCGACTAGCGGGGGGTCAAACATT. It yields the protein CASSPTSGGSNI. The entire CDR3 protein is CASSPTSGGSNIQYF.

Notes on this clone: The read is 3 residues too short to cover the CDR3 end, so that end is filled in from the germline J gene. This chain uses TRBV20-1 with TRBJ2-7; 7 bases agree with TRBD1. The J segment lost 5 bases and the V segment lost 5 bases, leaving 6 bases of the junction unmatched. The V gene's germline CDR1 is DFQATT and CDR2 SNEGSKA (reference sequence). The CDR3 consists of 12 residues. The CDR3 spells CSARDSLNEQYF. Incomplete CDR3 DNA: TGCAGTGCTCGGGACAGTTTAAACGAG.

As regards this clone: Coverage ceases 3 residues before the CDR3 finishes, and the germline J gene fills in the end. V gene TRBV5-4 combines with J gene TRBJ2-6, with D maybe TRBD2 (6 bases). V lost 0 bases and J 2 bases, leaving 9 bases between the germline ends. Looked up from germline, CDR1 is SGHNT and CDR2 is YYREEE (reference sequence). CDR3 size: 16 residues. CDR3 loop: CASSLVGGAGANVLTF. The DNA read from the CDR3 is TGTGCCAGCAGCTTGGTTGGAGGGGCTGGGGCCAACGTC.